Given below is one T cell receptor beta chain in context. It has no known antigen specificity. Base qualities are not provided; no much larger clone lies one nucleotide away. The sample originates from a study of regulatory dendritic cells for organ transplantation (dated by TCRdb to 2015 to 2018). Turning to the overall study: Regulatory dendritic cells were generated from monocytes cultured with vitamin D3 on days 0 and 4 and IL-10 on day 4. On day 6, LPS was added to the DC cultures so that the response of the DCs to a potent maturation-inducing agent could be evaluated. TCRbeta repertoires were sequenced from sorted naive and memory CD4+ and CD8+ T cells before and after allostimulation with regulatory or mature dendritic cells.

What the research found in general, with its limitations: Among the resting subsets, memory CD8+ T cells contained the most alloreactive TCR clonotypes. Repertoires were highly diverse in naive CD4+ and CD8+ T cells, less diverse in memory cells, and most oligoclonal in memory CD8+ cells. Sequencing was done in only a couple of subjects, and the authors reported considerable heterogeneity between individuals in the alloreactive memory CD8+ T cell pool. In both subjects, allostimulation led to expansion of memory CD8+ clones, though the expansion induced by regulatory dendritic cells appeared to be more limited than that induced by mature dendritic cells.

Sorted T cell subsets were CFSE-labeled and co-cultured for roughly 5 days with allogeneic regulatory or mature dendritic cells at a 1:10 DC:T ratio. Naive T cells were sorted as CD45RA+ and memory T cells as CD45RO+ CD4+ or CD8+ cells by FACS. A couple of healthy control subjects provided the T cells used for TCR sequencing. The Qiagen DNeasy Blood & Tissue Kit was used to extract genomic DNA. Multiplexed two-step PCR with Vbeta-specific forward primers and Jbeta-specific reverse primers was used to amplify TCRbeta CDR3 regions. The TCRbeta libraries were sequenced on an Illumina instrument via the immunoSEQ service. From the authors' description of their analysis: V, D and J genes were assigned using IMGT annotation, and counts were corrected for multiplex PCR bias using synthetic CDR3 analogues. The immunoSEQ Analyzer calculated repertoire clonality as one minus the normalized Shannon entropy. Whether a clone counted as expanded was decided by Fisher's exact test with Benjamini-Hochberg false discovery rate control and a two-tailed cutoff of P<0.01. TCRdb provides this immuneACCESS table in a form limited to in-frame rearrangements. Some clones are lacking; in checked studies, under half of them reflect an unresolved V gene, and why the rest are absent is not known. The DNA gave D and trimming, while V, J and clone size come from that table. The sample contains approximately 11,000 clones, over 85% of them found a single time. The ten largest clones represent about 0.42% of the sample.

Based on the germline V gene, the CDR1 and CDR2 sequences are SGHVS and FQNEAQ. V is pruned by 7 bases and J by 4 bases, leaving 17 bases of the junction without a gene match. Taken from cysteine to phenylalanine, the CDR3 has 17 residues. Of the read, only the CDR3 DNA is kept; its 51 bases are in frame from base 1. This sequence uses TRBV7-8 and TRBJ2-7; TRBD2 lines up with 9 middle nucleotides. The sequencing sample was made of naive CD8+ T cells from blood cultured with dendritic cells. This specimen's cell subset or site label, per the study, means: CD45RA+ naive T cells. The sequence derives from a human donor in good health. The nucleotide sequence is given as TGTGCCAGCAACAAAGGGAGCGAGCGGGAGGCCCCATACGAGCAGTACTTC. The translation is CASNKGSEREAPYEQYF.